Described below is a single T cell receptor (beta chain) sequence and its context. Using immunoSEQ multiplex PCR, the repertoire was profiled, and TCRdb retains in-frame clones only, with some absent. Of under 150,000 clones listed, more than 80% are singletons. This CDR3 is 17 amino acids long. The germline V gene has CDR1 SGHTA and CDR2 FQGTGA. The ends lost 5 bases at V and 0 bases at J; junction bases unmatched: 6. Seattle cases were enrolled at active infection and followed longitudinally. This entry belongs to a study of blood T cell repertoires in COVID-19. Study background: Material from acute and convalescent COVID-19 was sourced from the United States, Italy and Spain.

The V call is TRBV7-3, the J call TRBJ2-6; 8 positions agree with TRBD1. Input material: peripheral blood. This clonotype originated in an older woman with COVID-19, enrolled during active disease. CDR3 nucleotide sequence: TGTGCCAGCAGCCTAGACAGGGGAGACTCTGGGGCCAACGTCCTGACTTTC. Translated: CASSLDRGDSGANVLTF.